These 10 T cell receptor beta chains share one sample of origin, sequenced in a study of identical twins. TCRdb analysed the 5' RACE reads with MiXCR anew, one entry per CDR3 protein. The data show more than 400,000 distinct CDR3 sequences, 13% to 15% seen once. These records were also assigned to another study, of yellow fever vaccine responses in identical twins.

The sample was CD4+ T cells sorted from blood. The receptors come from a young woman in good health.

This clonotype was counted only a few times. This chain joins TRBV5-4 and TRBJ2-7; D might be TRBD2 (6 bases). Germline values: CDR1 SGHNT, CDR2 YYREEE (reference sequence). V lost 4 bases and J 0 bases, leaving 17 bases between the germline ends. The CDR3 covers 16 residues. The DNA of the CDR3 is TGTGCCAGCAGCCCGGCGGGACTCAAGAGCTCCTACGAGCAGTACTTC. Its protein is CASSPAGLKSSYEQYF. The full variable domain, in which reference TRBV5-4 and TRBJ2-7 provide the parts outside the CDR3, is ETGVTQSPTHLIKTRGQQVTLRCSSQSGHNTVSWYQQALGQGPQFIFQYYREEENGRGNFPPRFSGLQFPNYSSELNVNALELDDSALYLCASSPAGLKSSYEQYFGPGTRLTVT.

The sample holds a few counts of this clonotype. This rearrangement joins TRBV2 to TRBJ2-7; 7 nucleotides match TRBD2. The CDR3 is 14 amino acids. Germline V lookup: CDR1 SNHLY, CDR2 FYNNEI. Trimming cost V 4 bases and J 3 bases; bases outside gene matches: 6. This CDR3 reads CASSVRRENYEQYF. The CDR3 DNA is TGTGCCAGCAGTGTTCGGCGGGAGAACTACGAGCAGTACTTC.

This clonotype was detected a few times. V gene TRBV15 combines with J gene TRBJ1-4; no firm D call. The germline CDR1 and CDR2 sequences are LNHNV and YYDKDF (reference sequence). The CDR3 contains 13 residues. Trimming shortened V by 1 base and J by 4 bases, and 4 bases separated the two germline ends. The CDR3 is CATSRVLNEKLFF. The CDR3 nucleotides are TGTGCCACCAGCAGAGTCCTTAATGAAAAACTGTTTTTT. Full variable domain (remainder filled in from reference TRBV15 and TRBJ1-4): DAMVIQNPRYQVTQFGKPVTLSCSQTLNHNVMYWYQQKSSQAPKLLFHYYDKDFNNEADTPDNFQSRRPNTSFCFLDIRSPGLGDTAMYLCATSRVLNEKLFFGSGTQLSVL.

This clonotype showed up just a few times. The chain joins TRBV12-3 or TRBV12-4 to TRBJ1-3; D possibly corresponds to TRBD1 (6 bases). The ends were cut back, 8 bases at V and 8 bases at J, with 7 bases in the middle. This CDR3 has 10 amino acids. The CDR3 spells CASWGHTIYF. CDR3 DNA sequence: TGTGCCAGCTGGGGGCACACCATATATTTT.

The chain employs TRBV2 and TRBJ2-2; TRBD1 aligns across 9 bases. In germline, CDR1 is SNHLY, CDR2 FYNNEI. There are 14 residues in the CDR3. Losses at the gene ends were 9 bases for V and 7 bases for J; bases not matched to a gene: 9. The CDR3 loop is CARPGQGRGGELFF. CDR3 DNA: TGTGCCAGACCGGGACAGGGTCGTGGCGGGGAGCTGTTTTTT.

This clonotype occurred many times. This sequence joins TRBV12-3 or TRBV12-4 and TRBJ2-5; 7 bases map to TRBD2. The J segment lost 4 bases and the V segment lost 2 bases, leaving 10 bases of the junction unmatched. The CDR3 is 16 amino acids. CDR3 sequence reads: CASSLRTSKVSETQYF. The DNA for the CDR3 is TGTGCCAGCAGTTTACGGACTAGTAAGGTGTCAGAGACCCAGTACTTC.

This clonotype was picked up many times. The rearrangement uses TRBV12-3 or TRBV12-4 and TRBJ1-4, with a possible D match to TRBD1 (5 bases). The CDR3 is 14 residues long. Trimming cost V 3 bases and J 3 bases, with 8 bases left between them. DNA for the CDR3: TGTGCCAGCAGTTTCCGACAGTCTAATGAAAAACTGTTTTTT. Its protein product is CASSFRQSNEKLFF.

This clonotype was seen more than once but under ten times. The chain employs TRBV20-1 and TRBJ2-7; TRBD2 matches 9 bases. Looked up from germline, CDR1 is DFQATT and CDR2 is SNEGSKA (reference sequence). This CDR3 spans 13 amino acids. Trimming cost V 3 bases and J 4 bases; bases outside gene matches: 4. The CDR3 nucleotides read TGCAGTGCTAGTAATAGCGGGAGATACGAGCAGTACTTC. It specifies CSASNSGRYEQYF.

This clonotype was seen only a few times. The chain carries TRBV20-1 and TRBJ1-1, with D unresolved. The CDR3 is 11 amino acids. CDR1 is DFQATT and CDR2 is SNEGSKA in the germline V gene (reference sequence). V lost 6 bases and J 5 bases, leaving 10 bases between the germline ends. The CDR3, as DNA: TGCAGTGCACCGAAGACAACTGAAGCTTTCTTT. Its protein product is CSAPKTTEAFF.

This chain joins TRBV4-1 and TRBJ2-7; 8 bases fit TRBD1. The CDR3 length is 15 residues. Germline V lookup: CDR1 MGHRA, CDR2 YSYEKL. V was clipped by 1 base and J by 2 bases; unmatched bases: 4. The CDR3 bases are TGCGCCAGCAGCCAAGCCGACAGGGGAACCTACGAGCAGTACTTC. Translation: CASSQADRGTYEQYF.